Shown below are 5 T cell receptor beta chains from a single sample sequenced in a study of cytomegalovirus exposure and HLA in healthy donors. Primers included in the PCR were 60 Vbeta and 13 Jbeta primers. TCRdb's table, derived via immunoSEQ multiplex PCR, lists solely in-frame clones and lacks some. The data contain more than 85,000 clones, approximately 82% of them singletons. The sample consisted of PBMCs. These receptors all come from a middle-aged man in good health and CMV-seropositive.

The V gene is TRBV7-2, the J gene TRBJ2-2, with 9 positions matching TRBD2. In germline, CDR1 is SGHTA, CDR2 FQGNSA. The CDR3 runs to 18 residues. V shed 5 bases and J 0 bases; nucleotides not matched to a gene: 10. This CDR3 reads CASSPWGTSISNTGELFF. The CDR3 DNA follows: TGTGCCAGCAGCCCCTGGGGGACTAGCATATCGAACACCGGGGAGCTGTTTTTT.

CDR3 protein: CASSQGNSGGHNEQFF. The CDR3 coding sequence is TGTGCCAGCAGCCAGGGTAATAGCGGGGGCCACAATGAGCAGTTCTTC. The V gene is TRBV7-8, the J gene TRBJ2-1, with 9 bases aligning to TRBD2. Per the germline V gene, CDR1 is SGHVS and CDR2 is FQNEAQ. V lost 5 bases, J lost 5 bases, and 10 bases stayed unmatched. The CDR3 loop spans 16 amino acids. The whole variable domain, remainder taken from reference TRBV7-8 and TRBJ2-1, is GAGVSQSPRYKVAKRGQDVALRCDPISGHVSLFWYQQALGQGPEFLTYFQNEAQLDKSGLPSDRFFAERPEGSVSTLKIQRTQQEDSAVYLCASSQGNSGGHNEQFFGPGTRLTVL.

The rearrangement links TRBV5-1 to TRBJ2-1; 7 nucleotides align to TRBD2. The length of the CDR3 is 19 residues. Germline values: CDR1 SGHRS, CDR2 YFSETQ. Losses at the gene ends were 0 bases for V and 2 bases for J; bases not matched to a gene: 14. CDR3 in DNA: TGCGCCAGCAGCTTGGTCCCTTTTGGCGGAGCGGGGACCTACAATGAGCAGTTCTTC. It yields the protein CASSLVPFGGAGTYNEQFF.

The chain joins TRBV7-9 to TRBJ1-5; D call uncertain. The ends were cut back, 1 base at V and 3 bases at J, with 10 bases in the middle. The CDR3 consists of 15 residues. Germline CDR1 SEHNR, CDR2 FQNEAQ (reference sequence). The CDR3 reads CASSLGDTYNQPQHF. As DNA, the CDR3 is TGTGCCAGCAGCTTAGGAGACACTTACAATCAGCCCCAGCATTTT.

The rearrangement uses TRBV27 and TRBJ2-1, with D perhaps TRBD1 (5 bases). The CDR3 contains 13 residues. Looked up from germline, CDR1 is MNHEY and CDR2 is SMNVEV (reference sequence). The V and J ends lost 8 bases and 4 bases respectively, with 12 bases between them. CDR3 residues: CASGAHQYNEQFF. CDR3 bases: TGTGCCAGCGGGGCCCATCAGTACAATGAGCAGTTCTTC.